This TCR beta chain was sequenced during a study of blood T cell repertoires in COVID-19. Repertoires were generated with immunoSEQ multiplex PCR, while TCRdb's copy carries only in-frame clones and drops some. This sample has under 200,000 clones, with 76% found just once. Per germline, CDR1 LNHNV and CDR2 YYDKDF (reference sequence). Trimming took off 5 bases at V and 10 bases at J, with 14 bases between the two ends. CDR3 size: 12 residues. The chain combines TRBV15 with TRBJ1-1; no firm D call. Input material: peripheral blood. This receptor was obtained from a woman over 75 with acute or convalescent COVID-19. CDR3 nucleotides: TGTGCCACCAGCTTTTTCGGCGAGGGAGCTTTCTTT. Translation: CATSFFGEGAFF.